This TCR beta chain emerged from a study of T cell responses to AZD1222 COVID-19 vaccine. Combined were second doses at about 4 or about 12 weeks. The CDR3 loop spans 20 amino acids. Germline V lookup: CDR1 SNHLY, CDR2 FYNNEI. The V and J ends lost 6 bases and 0 bases respectively, with 24 bases between them. This clone has a single count. No antigen is known for it. Findings and limits, study-wide: Unmutated regions of variants are reportedly targeted by nearly half of spike-specific TCRs. Clonal diversity may have been underestimated in mostly white British donors. Samples come after the peak T cell response, not at day 14.

Sequencing was performed with immunoSEQ multiplex PCR; in TCRdb, only in-frame clones are kept and a portion is missing. The top ten hold less than 5% of the sample, which has 130,000 or so clones, 90% to 95% seen once. This TCR came from an adult who received the AZD1222 COVID-19 vaccine. The chain recombines TRBV2 with TRBJ1-6; a weak D match, TRBD1 (6 bases). Material: peripheral blood, obtained 28 days after the second AZD1222 dose. The CDR3 protein is CASSTKGGKVLSSYNSPLHF. The CDR3 region has the DNA TGTGCCAGCAGCACTAAAGGGGGGAAAGTCCTGAGCTCCTATAATTCACCCCTCCACTTT.